These T cell receptor beta chains were read from a single sample in a study of T cells in Graves' hyperthyroidism and ophthalmopathy. A single record per CDR3 protein comes from TCRdb applying MiXCR to the multiplex PCR reads. The sample comprises 300,000 to 450,000 distinct CDR3 sequences, around 16% of which are singletons, and roughly a quarter rests with the top ten. The sequencing sample was made of blood. The source of these receptors is a woman under 30 with Graves' hyperthyroidism that later progressed to Graves' ophthalmopathy. Each CDR3 is given with its conserved first and last residue. Fields, in order: V gene, D gene, clone size, J gene, CDR3 DNA, CDR3 protein. A D gene is named only where the DNA matches it firmly. Part of the rows lack a size; the others show once, few, many or a class for expanded clones.

TRBV29-1,TRBD1,many,TRBJ1-5,TGCAGCGTTGGTACAGGGGGCCGTAATCAGCCCCAGCATTTT,CSVGTGGRNQPQHF
TRBV28,-,many,TRBJ2-1,TGTGCCCTTTCGGGGGCGGGCTACAATGAGCAGTTCTTC,CALSGAGYNEQFF
TRBV28,TRBD1,few,TRBJ2-2,TGTGCCAGCAGTAAGGACAGGGCGAACACCGGGGAGCTGTTTTTT,CASSKDRANTGELFF
TRBV5-4,TRBD1,few,TRBJ2-1,TGTGCCAGCAGCTTGGGGGACAGCGCCTACAATGAGCAGTTCTTC,CASSLGDSAYNEQFF
TRBV4-1,-,-,TRBJ2-2,TGCGCCAGCAGCCAAACGGGACTTAACACCGGGGAGCTGTTTTTT,CASSQTGLNTGELFF
TRBV19,TRBD1,-,TRBJ2-1,TGTGCCACTAGACAGGGTGGGGGTAATGAGCAGTTCTTC,CATRQGGGNEQFF
TRBV14,TRBD1,few,TRBJ1-5,TGTGCCAGCAGCCAAGATCAGGGGGGTCCTCCGCATTTT,CASSQDQGGPPHF
TRBV27,TRBD2,many,TRBJ2-5,TGTGCCAGCAGTCCCTTACTAGCGGGACAAGAGACCCAGTACTTC,CASSPLLAGQETQYF
TRBV13,-,many,TRBJ2-4,TGTGCCAGCAGCTCGGGGGCCAATACGCTAGCCAAAAACATTCAGTACTTC,CASSSGANTLAKNIQYF
TRBV20-1,TRBD2,many,TRBJ2-1,TGCAGTGCGCCGACGGGACTAGCGGACAATGAGCAGTTCTTC,CSAPTGLADNEQFF
TRBV5-1,TRBD1,few,TRBJ2-7,TGCGCCAGCAGCTCCCCGGACAGGGACGAGCAGTACTTC,CASSSPDRDEQYF
TRBV7-2,-,many,TRBJ1-1,TGTGCCAGCAGCTCCCTTCGGGCGTACACTGAAGCTTTCTTT,CASSSLRAYTEAFF
TRBV18,-,many,TRBJ1-1,TGTGCCAGCTCCCCGGGAGCCTTAGCGAACACTGAAGCTTTCTTT,CASSPGALANTEAFF
TRBV7-8,TRBD2,few,TRBJ2-1,TGTGCCAGCAGCTCGTCTGGGACTAGAAATGAGCAGTTCTTC,CASSSSGTRNEQFF
TRBV29-1,-,many,TRBJ2-1,TGCAGCGTTGGCCACCGGGGGATTGATGAGCAGTTCTTC,CSVGHRGIDEQFF
TRBV6-1,TRBD1,many,TRBJ2-7,TGTGCCAGCAGTGCCTGGGACAGGTCCTACGAGCAGTACTTC,CASSAWDRSYEQYF
TRBV12-3/TRBV12-4,-,many,TRBJ2-3,TGTGCCAGCAGTCGCGGGGGCTGGACAGATACGCAGTATTTT,CASSRGGWTDTQYF
TRBV5-5,TRBD1,many,TRBJ2-1,TGTGCCAGCAGCCCGGGACAGGGGTTAAATGAGCAGTTCTTC,CASSPGQGLNEQFF
TRBV6-1,-,few,TRBJ2-5,TGTGCCAGCAGTCGACACCTTCAACAAGAGACCCAGTACTTC,CASSRHLQQETQYF
TRBV20-1,TRBD2,many,TRBJ2-1,TGCAGTGCTAAACCCCTGTTAGCGGGAGGAGCCTACAATGAGCAGTTCTTC,CSAKPLLAGGAYNEQFF
TRBV5-1,-,-,TRBJ1-2,TGCGCCAGCTTCGACCTGGGGGGATATGGCTACACCTTC,CASFDLGGYGYTF
TRBV28,-,many,TRBJ1-2,TGTGCCAGCAGTTTACGGCGGAATGGCTACACCTTC,CASSLRRNGYTF
TRBV6-1,TRBD2,many,TRBJ2-7,TGTGCCAGCAGCCCACCGGGACTAGCCATCTCAGGGGCTCTAAACGAGCAGTACTTC,CASSPPGLAISGALNEQYF
TRBV7-3,-,-,TRBJ2-1,TGTGCCAGCAGCTTAACGGCCGGTCCCTCTGACAATGAGCAGTTCTTC,CASSLTAGPSDNEQFF
TRBV24-1,-,few,TRBJ2-1,TGTGCCACCAGTGAGACCGGGACGCGGAATGAGCAGTTCTTC,CATSETGTRNEQFF
TRBV29-1,-,-,TRBJ1-2,TGCAGCGCCGGCCGGGGGGGACGCACTGGTGGCTACACCTTC,CSAGRGGRTGGYTF
TRBV6-5,-,-,TRBJ2-1,TGTGCCAGCAGTTACTTCGACAGGGAGGGTGAGCAGTTCTTC,CASSYFDREGEQFF
TRBV11-2,TRBD2,-,TRBJ2-7,TGTGCCAGCAGCTCAACTAGCGGGAGCTTCCCTTACGAGCAGTACTTC,CASSSTSGSFPYEQYF
TRBV7-8,-,-,TRBJ1-5,TGTGCCAGCACCCTAGACGAGGGGGGTCAGCCCCAGCATTTT,CASTLDEGGQPQHF
TRBV7-2,TRBD1,many,TRBJ1-5,TGTGCCAGCAGCTCTGGGACAGGGGGTTCGAATCAGCCCCAGCATTTT,CASSSGTGGSNQPQHF
TRBV24-1,-,many,TRBJ1-5,TGTGCCACCAGTGAGGGGCCTTCCGGGACATTTAATCAGCCCCAGCATTTT,CATSEGPSGTFNQPQHF
TRBV30,TRBD1,few,TRBJ2-1,TGTGCCTGGGGGAGGGACAGGGGGCCCAATGGGCAGTTCTTC,CAWGRDRGPNGQFF
TRBV28,-,-,TRBJ1-2,TGTGCCAGCAGTTTGGGAGGGATTAACTATGGCTACACCTTC,CASSLGGINYGYTF
TRBV18,-,many,TRBJ2-2,TGTGCCAGCTCACCGTTAGCGCGTAACACCGGGGAGCTGTTTTTT,CASSPLARNTGELFF
TRBV7-2,-,-,TRBJ2-1,TGTGCCAGCAGCGTGGAGAGCGCCGGGGGCAATGAGCAGTTCTTC,CASSVESAGGNEQFF
TRBV6-1,-,many,TRBJ1-5,TGTGCCAGCAGGGAAACACAGGGAGTTAGCAATCAGCCCCAGCATTTT,CASRETQGVSNQPQHF
TRBV7-8,TRBD2,many,TRBJ2-1,TGTGCCAGCAGCTTAGGGCTAGCGGGAGGTGCCATTTACAATGAGCAGTTCTTC,CASSLGLAGGAIYNEQFF
TRBV18,-,many,TRBJ1-6,TGTGCCAGCTCACCATCGGGCAGGCCACCCCTCCACTTT,CASSPSGRPPLHF
TRBV18,TRBD2,many,TRBJ2-7,TGTGCCAGCTCACCAGGGGGGGAGAAGGCCTACGAGCAGTACTTC,CASSPGGEKAYEQYF
TRBV7-2,-,few,TRBJ2-5,TGTGCCAGCAGCCCTAGTGGGTTAGAGACCCAGTACTTC,CASSPSGLETQYF
TRBV27,-,many,TRBJ2-1,TGTGCCAGCAGTTTCTCGGGGGCCAATGAGCAGTTCTTC,CASSFSGANEQFF
TRBV6-1,-,many,TRBJ2-6,TGTGCCAGCAGTGGCTCCAGTCGGGGCTCTGGGGCCAACGTCCTGACTTTC,CASSGSSRGSGANVLTF
TRBV20-1,TRBD2,many,TRBJ2-1,TGCAGTGCTGCCCCCAGCGGGAGCTCCTACAATGAGCAGTTCTTC,CSAAPSGSSYNEQFF
TRBV7-2,-,many,TRBJ2-5,TGTGCCAGCAGCGCCCGGGGGGAGACCCAGTACTTC,CASSARGETQYF
TRBV28,TRBD2,many,TRBJ2-7,TGTGCCAGCAGCTTGGGACGGGGCGGGAGCTCCTACGAGCAGTACTTC,CASSLGRGGSSYEQYF
TRBV28,TRBD2,few,TRBJ2-1,TGTGCCAGCAGTCCGTCCGGGACTAGAAATGAGCAGTTCTTC,CASSPSGTRNEQFF
TRBV6-2/TRBV6-3,TRBD2,many,TRBJ2-5,TGTGCCAGCAGTTACTCAGGGACTAGCGGGAGTCGCGAGACCCAGTACTTC,CASSYSGTSGSRETQYF
TRBV10-3,-,-,TRBJ1-2,TGTGCCATCAGTGAGTCGAAGGGCTCAGGCTATGGCTACACCTTC,CAISESKGSGYGYTF
TRBV10-3,TRBD2,-,TRBJ2-2,TGTGCCATCAGTGGGACTAGCACCGGGGAGCTGTTTTTT,CAISGTSTGELFF
TRBV28,TRBD2,many,TRBJ2-3,TGTGCCAGCAGTTATTTAGCGGGAAGGGCAGATACGCAGTATTTT,CASSYLAGRADTQYF
TRBV20-1,TRBD2,many,TRBJ2-1,TGCAGTGCTAGACGTCGGCCAGCGGGAGGTAACAATGAGCAGTTCTTC,CSARRRPAGGNNEQFF
TRBV11-2,-,many,TRBJ1-4,TGTGCCAGCAGCTTGGGAGGTTTGGCGGGGAAACTGTTTTTT,CASSLGGLAGKLFF
TRBV19,-,-,TRBJ2-7,TGTGCCAGAATGACAGGATCCTACGAGCAGTACTTC,CARMTGSYEQYF
TRBV30,TRBD2,-,TRBJ2-7,TGTGCCTGGAGGAAAATGACTAGCGGGAGCTCGCACGAGCAATACTTC,CAWRKMTSGSSHEQYF
TRBV15,TRBD1,-,TRBJ1-5,TGTGCCACCAGCAGAGATTTGGACAGGGGGCGAAGCAATCAGCCCCAGCATTTT,CATSRDLDRGRSNQPQHF
TRBV20-1,-,many,TRBJ2-7,TGCAGTGCTAGAAAGCAGGGATTCGAGCAGTACTTC,CSARKQGFEQYF
TRBV11-2,-,many,TRBJ2-1,TGTGCCAGCACCCCTTTTGAGCTTTACAATGAGCAGTTCTTC,CASTPFELYNEQFF
TRBV6-2/TRBV6-3,-,many,TRBJ2-7,TGTGCCAGCAGTTACTCCGACAGGTTAACCTACGAGCAGTACTTC,CASSYSDRLTYEQYF
TRBV27,-,-,TRBJ2-7,TGTGCCAGCAGTTACGGTGGGGCGGGGGAGCAGTACTTC,CASSYGGAGEQYF